These 32 T cell receptor beta chains originate from one sample sequenced in a study of blood T cell repertoires in COVID-19 (dated by TCRdb to 2019 to 2021). The library came from the immunoSEQ multiplex PCR assay. What TCRdb holds here is the immuneACCESS table cut down to in-frame rearrangements. Part of the clones is not present; checked against another copy, under half of the missing clones reflect an unresolved V gene, and the others are unexplained. The sample has about 200,000 clones on record, more than 85% of them singletons. The leading ten clones occupy 0.72% of the sample. Sequenced material: peripheral blood. The receptors come from a man aged 40-55 years with acute or convalescent COVID-19.

In this sample, this clone turned up once. The chain employs TRBV4-2 and TRBJ2-7; TRBD1 agrees at 9 bases. CDR1 and CDR2 (germline): LGHNA, YNFKEQ. The V and J ends lost 4 bases and 6 bases, in that order; junction bases with no gene match: 13. CDR3 size: 16 residues. Written as DNA, the CDR3 is TGTGCCAGCAGCCTTACCGCCGGGACAGGGAAGGTCGAGCAGTACTTC. Amino acid sequence: CASSLTAGTGKVEQYF.

The rearrangement joins TRBV10-2 to TRBJ1-2; possibly TRBD1 for D (5 bases). V shed 7 bases and J shed 3 bases, with 12 bases lying between them. CDR3 length: 13 amino acids. In germline, CDR1 is WSHSY, CDR2 SAAADI. The CDR3 loop is CASKPGPYYGYTF. The CDR3, as DNA: TGCGCCAGCAAACCAGGGCCCTACTATGGCTACACCTTC.

This chain uses TRBV19 with TRBJ1-1, with D possibly TRBD1 on 6 matching bases. V was clipped by 6 bases and J by 0 bases, with 11 bases between them. The CDR3 consists of 14 residues. Germline V gene sequence: CDR1 LNHDA, CDR2 SQIVND (reference sequence). DNA for the CDR3: TGTGCCAGTAGCCTGTGGACAGTGAACACTGAAGCTTTCTTT. Protein: CASSLWTVNTEAFF. Full variable domain (missing parts from reference TRBV19 and TRBJ1-1): DGGITQSPKYLFRKEGQNVTLSCEQNLNHDAMYWYRQDPGQGLRLIYYSQIVNDFQKGDIAEGYSVSREKKESFPLTVTSAQKNPTAFYLCASSLWTVNTEAFFGQGTRLTVV.

This chain connects TRBV6-6 to TRBJ1-1, with D unclear. V was shortened by 6 bases and J by 9 bases, with 11 bases between the two germline ends. This CDR3 is 11 amino acids long. Germline V gene sequence: CDR1 MNHNY, CDR2 SVGAGI (reference sequence). CDR3 residues: CASSFALKAFF. CDR3 bases: TGTGCCAGCAGCTTCGCGCTAAAAGCTTTCTTT.

The V and J genes are TRBV5-4 and TRBJ2-1; TRBD2 aligns across 7 bases. The CDR3 is made up of 17 amino acids. J was trimmed by 0 bases and V by 3 bases; bases with no gene match: 9. The germline CDR1 and CDR2 sequences are SGHNT and YYREEE (reference sequence). The CDR3: CASSSLGGDDSYNEQFF. CDR3 in DNA: TGTGCCAGCAGCTCCCTTGGGGGGGACGACTCCTACAATGAGCAGTTCTTC.

The V call is TRBV10-3, the J call TRBJ2-7, with 10 bases lining up with TRBD1. The CDR3 runs to 12 residues. V was pared by 10 bases and J by 7 bases, with 7 bases of the junction left unmatched. Germline CDR1 ENHRY, CDR2 SYGVKD. The CDR3 sequence: CATGQGQGEQYF. In DNA, the CDR3 is TGTGCCACGGGACAGGGACAGGGGGAGCAGTACTTC.

The rearrangement joins TRBV5-1 to TRBJ2-5, with D perhaps matching TRBD2 (5 bases). The CDR3 consists of 15 residues. V was pared by 4 bases and J by 2 bases, with 15 bases between. Germline CDR1 reads SGHRS; CDR2 reads YFSETQ. The DNA of the CDR3 is TGCGCCAGCAGCCTGGAGGCAGGCGGGCAAGAGACCCAGTACTTC. Amino acid sequence: CASSLEAGGQETQYF.

Written as DNA, the CDR3 is TGTGCCACCAGCGGTGAGACGAGTCAGGCCCCCTACAATGAGCAGTTCTTC. It is translated as CATSGETSQAPYNEQFF. The chain joins TRBV15 to TRBJ2-1; D gene unclear. This CDR3 spans 17 amino acids. V shed 5 bases and J shed 2 bases, with 19 bases lying between them. Germline V CDR1 and CDR2: LNHNV, YYDKDF (reference sequence).

The gene calls are TRBV27 and TRBJ2-7; 7 bases are a match to TRBD1. The CDR3 has 13 amino acids. In germline, CDR1 is MNHEY, CDR2 SMNVEV (reference sequence). V lost 5 bases, J lost 3 bases, and 4 bases stayed unmatched. CDR3 amino acids: CASSEGQFYEQYF. In DNA form, the CDR3 reads TGTGCCAGCAGTGAGGGACAGTTCTACGAGCAGTACTTC.

CDR3 sequence (DNA): TGTGCCAGCAGCCCAGGAGGAGGGGGGGCCTGGGAGACCCAGTACTTC. It translates to CASSPGGGGAWETQYF. The chain employs TRBV7-6 and TRBJ2-5; D perhaps matches TRBD2 (7 bases). CDR1 SGHVS and CDR2 FNYEAQ come from the germline V gene. This CDR3 spans 16 amino acids. The V and J ends lost 5 bases and 5 bases respectively, with 21 bases between them.

The chain combines TRBV5-4 with TRBJ2-1; the match to TRBD2 covers 10 bases. The CDR3 has 16 residues. Germline CDR1 and CDR2: SGHNT and YYREEE (reference sequence). Trimming removed 0 bases from V and 6 bases from J; junction bases left unmatched: 6. Written as DNA, the CDR3 is TGTGCCAGCAGCTTGGGCCCACTAGCGGGGTCCAATGAGCAGTTCTTC. Protein: CASSLGPLAGSNEQFF.

The chain uses TRBV19 and TRBJ2-4; possible D gene TRBD2, 7 bases. Trimming cost V 5 bases and J 3 bases, with 14 bases left between them. CDR3 length: 15 residues. The germline V gene has CDR1 LNHDA and CDR2 SQIVND (reference sequence). The CDR3 is CASSSGGAGKNIQYF. CDR3 DNA sequence: TGTGCCAGTAGTTCGGGGGGCGCGGGCAAAAACATTCAGTACTTC.

The rearrangement joins TRBV7-9 to TRBJ2-7; TRBD2 aligns across 7 bases. This CDR3 contains 14 residues. Germline V gene lookup returns CDR1 SEHNR and CDR2 FQNEAQ (reference sequence). V lost 5 bases, J lost 4 bases, and 8 bases stayed unmatched. The CDR3 reads CASSALISGYEQYF. Written as DNA, the CDR3 is TGTGCCAGCAGCGCGCTTATTAGCGGGTACGAGCAGTACTTC.

The V call is TRBV5-1, the J call TRBJ2-5; D is possibly TRBD2 (7 bases). CDR1 and CDR2 from the germline V gene are SGHRS and YFSETQ. Trimming removed 7 bases at V and 1 base at J, with 11 bases between. CDR3 length equals 13 residues. CDR3 sequence: CASAGALQETQYF. CDR3 nucleotides: TGCGCCAGCGCGGGGGCCCTCCAAGAGACCCAGTACTTC.

In its sample, this clone was seen once. The rearrangement uses TRBV6-6 and TRBJ1-3; TRBD1 matches 7 bases. The CDR3 extends over 16 amino acids. V lost 5 bases to trimming and J lost 0 bases; unmatched junction nucleotides: 7. CDR1 MNHNY and CDR2 SVGAGI come from the germline V gene (reference sequence). For the CDR3, the DNA is TGTGCCAGCAGTCCCCAGGGGGGTGTCTCTGGAAACACCATATATTTT. Protein sequence: CASSPQGGVSGNTIYF.

This clone was counted a single time. The chain links TRBV5-1 to TRBJ1-2, with D perhaps TRBD1 (5 bases). CDR3 length equals 14 residues. From germline, CDR1 is SGHRS and CDR2 YFSETQ. V lost 4 bases and J 12 bases, leaving 22 bases between the germline ends. CDR3 sequence reads: CASSPTGTVIGDTF. In DNA, the CDR3 is TGCGCCAGCAGCCCCACCGGGACTGTCATAGGGGACACCTTC.

V is TRBV4-3 and J is TRBJ2-7, with 7 bases aligning to TRBD2. V trimming: 3 bases; J trimming: 3 bases; junction bases outside the gene matches: 5. The CDR3 spans 14 residues. CDR1 is LGHNA, CDR2 YSLEER, per germline. The CDR3 coding sequence is TGCGCCAGCAGCCAGGGGGGACTAAGCTACGAGCAGTACTTC. It translates to CASSQGGLSYEQYF.

In this sample, this clone turned up once. The chain has TRBV21-1 and TRBJ2-1; the table names TRBD2, a call not compared with the DNA. TRBV21-1 constitutes a pseudogene. This CDR3 is built from 13 residues. The CDR3 protein is CASSYRRGGEKFF. CDR3 in DNA: TGTGCCAGCAGCTACAGGCGGGGTGGCGAGAAGTTCTTC.

The genes are TRBV12-3 or TRBV12-4 and TRBJ2-2; weak D call: TRBD2 (6 bases). V was cut by 4 bases and J by 3 bases, with 6 bases left in between. The CDR3 has 13 amino acids. The CDR3 loop is CASSWGDTGELFF. CDR3 bases: TGTGCCAGCAGTTGGGGGGACACCGGGGAGCTGTTTTTT.

This chain links TRBV2 with TRBJ2-3, with a weak D call TRBD1 (6 bases). Germline CDR1 SNHLY, CDR2 FYNNEI. The CDR3 loop spans 13 amino acids. The V end was cut by 7 bases, the J end by 3 bases, with 11 bases between. The CDR3 region has the DNA TGTGCCAGCATGGACAGTGAGACAGATACGCAGTATTTT. It yields the protein CASMDSETDTQYF.

CDR3 region: CASSRPGLGTEAFF. DNA for the CDR3: TGTGCCAGCAGTCGCCCAGGGTTGGGCACTGAAGCTTTCTTT. The rearrangement links TRBV28 to TRBJ1-1, with D possibly matching TRBD1 (5 bases). Germline assignment: CDR1 MDHEN and CDR2 SYDVKM. Trimming took off 5 bases at V and 4 bases at J, with 14 bases between the two ends. The CDR3 consists of 14 residues.

V and J are TRBV6-1 and TRBJ2-1, with D maybe TRBD2 (5 bases). Germline V gene sequence: CDR1 MNHNS, CDR2 SASEGT. This CDR3 is 18 amino acids long. Trimming removed 0 bases from V and 0 bases from J, with 15 bases in between. The DNA of the CDR3 is TGTGCCAGCAGTGAAGCGGCCCTCGGGGAGAGCTCCTACAATGAGCAGTTCTTC. This codes for CASSEAALGESSYNEQFF.

The chain links TRBV27 to TRBJ1-5, with D possibly being TRBD1 (5 bases). The CDR3 covers 16 residues. Looked up from germline, CDR1 is MNHEY and CDR2 is SMNVEV (reference sequence). V lost 1 base, J lost 2 bases, and 12 bases lay in between. The CDR3 region is CASSLYNGGGNQPQHF. The CDR3, as DNA: TGTGCCAGCAGTTTATATAACGGGGGGGGCAATCAGCCCCAGCATTTT.

This rearrangement joins TRBV10-1 to TRBJ1-2; D is possibly TRBD1 (5 bases). Germline lookup yields CDR1 WNHNN and CDR2 SYGVQD (reference sequence). This CDR3 comprises 15 residues. The V end was cut by 3 bases, the J end by 5 bases, with 16 bases between. The DNA of the CDR3 is TGCGCCAGCAGTGATGGTTCGGGGGGTGCTTATGGCTACACCTTC. This translates into CASSDGSGGAYGYTF.

The CDR3 region has the DNA TGTGCCAGTAGTATAGGAGGGGCAGGGGGCATTTATGAGCAGTTCTTC. Translating it yields CASSIGGAGGIYEQFF. The chain has TRBV19 and TRBJ2-1, with 8 bases fitting TRBD1. V shed 1 base and J 8 bases; nucleotides not matched to a gene: 10. Germline V gives CDR1 LNHDA, CDR2 SQIVND (reference sequence). The CDR3 loop spans 16 amino acids.

J is TRBJ1-5 and V is TRBV3-1 (or the pseudogene TRBV3-2), with 8 bases matching TRBD1. The CDR3 loop spans 15 amino acids. Per germline, CDR1 LGHDT and CDR2 YNNKEL (reference sequence). The trim removed 4 bases at V and 5 bases at J, leaving 7 bases unmatched. The DNA for the CDR3 is TGTGCCAGCAGCCCCACGACAGGGGCTTATCAGCCCCAGCATTTT. This translates into CASSPTTGAYQPQHF.

This clone came up once. The rearrangement joins TRBV27 to TRBJ1-4, with 11 bases that match TRBD1. Germline V gene lookup returns CDR1 MNHEY and CDR2 SMNVEV (reference sequence). The V segment lost 6 bases and the J segment 8 bases; nucleotides outside the gene matches: 8. The CDR3 spans 15 residues. The CDR3 here is CASRDTGTGGEKLFF. The CDR3 nucleotides are TGTGCCAGCAGGGACACCGGGACAGGGGGAGAAAAACTGTTTTTT.

The gene calls are TRBV30 and TRBJ1-6; the match to TRBD1 covers 9 bases. With V trimmed by 0 bases and J by 7 bases, 1 base remained unmatched. The CDR3 spans 14 residues. Germline V gene sequence: CDR1 GTSNPN, CDR2 SVGIG (reference sequence). CDR3 sequence: CAWSVDRGNSPLHF. In nucleotides, the CDR3 is TGTGCCTGGAGTGTCGACAGGGGGAATTCACCCCTCCACTTT.

This chain connects TRBV7-9 to TRBJ2-7, with 12 bases that match TRBD1. Germline V gene sequence: CDR1 SEHNR, CDR2 FQNEAQ (reference sequence). J lost 4 bases, V lost 1 base, and 11 bases had no gene match. The CDR3 has 18 amino acids. The CDR3 sequence: CASSLGRGDRGHPYEQYF. The CDR3 DNA reads as TGTGCCAGCAGCTTAGGGCGGGGGGACAGGGGGCATCCTTACGAGCAGTACTTC.

The V call is TRBV18, the J call TRBJ2-5, with D possibly matching TRBD2 (5 bases). The CDR3 covers 11 residues. CDR1 and CDR2 from the germline V gene are KGHSH and LQKENI. Trimming removed 6 bases from V and 5 bases from J, with 7 bases in between. CDR3 protein: CASSGEETQYF. CDR3 DNA: TGTGCCAGCTCCGGGGAGGAGACCCAGTACTTC. The complete variable domain, with remaining parts taken from reference TRBV18 and TRBJ2-5, reads NAGVMQNPRHLVRRRGQEARLRCSPMKGHSHVYWYRQLPEEGLKFMVYLQKENIIDESGMPKERFSAEFPKEGPSILRIQQVVRGDSAAYFCASSGEETQYFGPGTRLLVL.

The chain links TRBV4-1 to TRBJ2-7; perhaps TRBD2 as D (5 bases). The V end lost 1 base, the J end lost 2 bases, and 15 bases lay between the germline ends. The V gene's germline CDR1 is MGHRA and CDR2 YSYEKL. The CDR3 has 16 residues. The CDR3: CASSQGWGAETYEQYF. The CDR3 DNA follows: TGCGCCAGCAGCCAAGGATGGGGAGCGGAAACCTACGAGCAGTACTTC.

The table lists this clone with a count of one. The genes are TRBV19 and TRBJ1-5, with a possible D match to TRBD1 (5 bases). The V and J ends lost 9 bases and 5 bases respectively, with 14 bases between them. Looked up from germline, CDR1 is LNHDA and CDR2 is SQIVND (reference sequence). This CDR3 is built from 13 residues. CDR3 nucleotides: TGTGCCAGCGCCCTAGGACACTATCAGCCCCAGCATTTT. Its translation is CASALGHYQPQHF.